This entry concerns a single TCR beta chain. Its target is not known. CDR1 is SNHLY, CDR2 FYNNEI, per germline. This CDR3 comprises 14 residues. With V trimmed by 5 bases and J by 3 bases, 5 bases remained unmatched. These data belong to a study of cytomegalovirus exposure and HLA in healthy donors. Study-level findings and limits: Analysis performed later found about 17,000 TCR beta sequences associated with HLA alleles at 0.05 false discovery rate.

Use of 60 Vbeta and 13 Jbeta primers characterized the PCR. In the original workflow: Later, an analysis found about 80 million unique TCR beta chains, and roughly 10 million of these were shared. Only in-frame clones appear in the TCRdb table, and some are missing; sequencing was by immunoSEQ multiplex PCR. From that table come the V and J calls and clone size; the DNA was used to work out D and trimming. Of approximately 110,000 clones in the sample, 65% to 75% were seen once. The origin of this receptor is a woman aged 50 to 60 in good health and CMV-seropositive. Sequencing was done on a sample of PBMCs. The rearrangement links TRBV2 to TRBJ1-1; 8 nucleotides match TRBD1. The CDR3 here is CASSLQGADTEAFF. CDR3 nucleotide sequence: TGTGCCAGCAGTCTCCAGGGGGCGGACACTGAAGCTTTCTTT.